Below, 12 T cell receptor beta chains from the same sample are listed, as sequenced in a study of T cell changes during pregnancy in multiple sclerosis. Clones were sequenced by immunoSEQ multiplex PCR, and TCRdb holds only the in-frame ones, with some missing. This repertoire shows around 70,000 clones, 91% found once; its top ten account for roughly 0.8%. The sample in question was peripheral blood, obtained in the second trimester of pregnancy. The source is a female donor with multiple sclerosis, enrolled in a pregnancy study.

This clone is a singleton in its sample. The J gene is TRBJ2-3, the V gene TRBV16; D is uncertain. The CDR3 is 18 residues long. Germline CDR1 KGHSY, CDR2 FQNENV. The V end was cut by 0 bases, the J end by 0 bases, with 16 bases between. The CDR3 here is CASSQSGGQLLSTDTQYF. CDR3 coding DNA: TGTGCCAGCAGCCAATCCGGCGGTCAGCTACTTAGCACAGATACGCAGTATTTT.

Here the CDR3 reads CASSPRTAFSGNTIYF. The CDR3 coding sequence is TGTGCCAGCAGCCCGAGGACAGCCTTCTCTGGAAACACCATATATTTT. The genes are TRBV7-8 and TRBJ1-3; possible D gene TRBD1, 6 bases. The CDR3 runs to 16 residues. V lost 5 bases and J lost 0, with 14 bases in between. CDR1 is SGHVS, CDR2 FQNEAQ, per germline.

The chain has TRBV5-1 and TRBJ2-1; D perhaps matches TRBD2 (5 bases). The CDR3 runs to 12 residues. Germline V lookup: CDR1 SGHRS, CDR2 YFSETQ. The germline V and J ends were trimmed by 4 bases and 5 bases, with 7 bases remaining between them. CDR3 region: CASSLANNEQFF. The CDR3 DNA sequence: TGCGCCAGCAGCCTAGCTAACAATGAGCAGTTCTTC.

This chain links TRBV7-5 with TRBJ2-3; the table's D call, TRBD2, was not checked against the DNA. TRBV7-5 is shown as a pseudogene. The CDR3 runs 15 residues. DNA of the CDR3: TGTGTCAGAAGCTTAAAGCGGGGGGGCCCCCATACGCAGTATTTT. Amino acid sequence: CVRSLKRGGPHTQYF.

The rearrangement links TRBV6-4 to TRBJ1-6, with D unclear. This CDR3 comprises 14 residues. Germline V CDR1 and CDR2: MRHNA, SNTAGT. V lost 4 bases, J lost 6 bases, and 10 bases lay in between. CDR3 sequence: CASSVIPSNSPLHF. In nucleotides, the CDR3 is TGTGCCAGCAGTGTAATTCCTTCTAATTCACCCCTCCACTTT.

DNA of the CDR3: TGTGCCAGCAGCTCCCCCCGAATTAGCGGGGGAGGTAACAATGAGCAGTTCTTC. It specifies CASSSPRISGGGNNEQFF. This rearrangement joins TRBV7-3 to TRBJ2-1, with 9 positions matching TRBD2. CDR3 length equals 18 residues. Looked up from germline, CDR1 is SGHTA and CDR2 is FQGTGA. Trimming removed 4 bases from V and 5 bases from J; junction bases left unmatched: 15. Looking up the rest from reference TRBV7-3 and TRBJ2-1 gives the full variable domain: GAGVSQTPSNKVTEKGKYVELRCDPISGHTALYWYRQSLGQGPEFLIYFQGTGAADDSGLPNDRFFAVRPEGSVSTLKIQRTERGDSAVYLCASSSPRISGGGNNEQFFGPGTRLTVL.

CDR3 coding DNA: TGTGCCAGCAGTGGCGAGGTCATAGGATATGGCTACACCTTC. Translated: CASSGEVIGYGYTF. The V gene is TRBV6-1, the J gene TRBJ1-2, with D unclear. This CDR3 has 14 amino acids. Germline V gene lookup returns CDR1 MNHNS and CDR2 SASEGT. The V and J ends lost 4 bases and 5 bases respectively, with 14 bases between them.

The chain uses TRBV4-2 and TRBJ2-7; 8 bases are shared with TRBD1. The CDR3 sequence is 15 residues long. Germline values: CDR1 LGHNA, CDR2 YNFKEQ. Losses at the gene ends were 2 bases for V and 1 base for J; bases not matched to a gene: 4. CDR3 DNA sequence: TGTGCCAGCAGCCAATTGGGGACAGGTTCCTACGAGCAGTACTTC. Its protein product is CASSQLGTGSYEQYF.

The CDR3 nucleotides read TGTGCCAGCAGTATGGGGGGACGCGATCAGCCCCAGCATTTT. It specifies CASSMGGRDQPQHF. This sequence joins TRBV27 and TRBJ1-5; tentative D call: TRBD1 (5 bases). Trimming took off 5 bases at V and 5 bases at J, with 13 bases between the two ends. The CDR3 is 14 residues long. From germline, CDR1 is MNHEY and CDR2 SMNVEV (reference sequence).

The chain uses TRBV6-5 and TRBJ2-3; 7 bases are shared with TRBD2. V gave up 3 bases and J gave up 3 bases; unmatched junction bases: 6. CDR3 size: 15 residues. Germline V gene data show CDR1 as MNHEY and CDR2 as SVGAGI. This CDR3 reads CASSYSLAVTDTQYF. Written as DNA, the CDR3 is TGTGCCAGCAGTTATTCCCTAGCGGTTACAGATACGCAGTATTTT.

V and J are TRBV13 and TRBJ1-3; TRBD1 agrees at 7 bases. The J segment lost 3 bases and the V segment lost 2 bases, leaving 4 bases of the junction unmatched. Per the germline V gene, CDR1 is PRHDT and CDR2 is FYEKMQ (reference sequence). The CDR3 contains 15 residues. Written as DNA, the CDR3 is TGTGCCAGCAGCTTACTTCGGACAGGTGGAAACACCATATATTTT. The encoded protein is CASSLLRTGGNTIYF.

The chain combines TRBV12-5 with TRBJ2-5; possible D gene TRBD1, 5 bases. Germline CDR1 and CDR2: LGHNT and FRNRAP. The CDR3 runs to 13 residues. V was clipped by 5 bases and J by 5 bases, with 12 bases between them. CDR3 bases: TGTGCTAGTGGTCCCCCAGGGTGGGAGACCCAGTACTTC. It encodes CASGPPGWETQYF.